A single sample gave rise to the 23 T cell receptor beta chains below, sequenced in a study of shared clonotypes between healthy human individuals. Assay used: immunoSEQ multiplex PCR; TCRdb lists only in-frame clones, some missing. This table has 980,000 or so clones, about 80% appearing once. The specimen sequenced was memory CD4+ T cells sorted from blood. The subset is: CD45RA-negative fraction. These receptors came from a man in his late teens or twenties in good health.

The V gene is TRBV5-6, the J gene TRBJ1-6, with 7 bases lining up with TRBD1. This CDR3 has 15 amino acids. J lost 7 bases, V lost 0 bases, and 4 bases had no gene match. Germline values: CDR1 SGHDT, CDR2 YYEEEE. CDR3 sequence reads: CASSLVDRDNSPLHF. The CDR3 nucleotides are TGTGCCAGCAGCTTGGTCGACAGGGACAATTCACCCCTCCACTTT.

The chain links TRBV6-1 to TRBJ1-6; D is uncertain. The ends were cut back, 5 bases at V and 8 bases at J, with 10 bases in the middle. The CDR3 loop spans 13 amino acids. Germline CDR1 is MNHNS and CDR2 is SASEGT. The CDR3 sequence: CASSLTIDSPLHF. The CDR3 coding sequence is TGTGCCAGCAGTTTGACTATCGATTCACCCCTCCACTTT.

The CDR3: CASSLLGGPQGAYEQYF. As DNA, the CDR3 is TGTGCCAGCAGCTTATTAGGGGGACCCCAGGGGGCCTACGAGCAGTACTTC. The rearrangement joins TRBV7-9 to TRBJ2-7, with 7 positions matching TRBD1. V was pared by 2 bases and J by 2 bases, with 12 bases of the junction left unmatched. Germline-derived CDR1 and CDR2 are SEHNR and FQNEAQ (reference sequence). The CDR3 has 17 residues.

The V gene is TRBV14, the J gene TRBJ2-2, with 7 bases fitting TRBD2. V lost 3 bases, J lost 6 bases, and 7 bases stayed unmatched. The CDR3 runs 15 residues. Germline V CDR1 and CDR2: SGHDN, FVKESK. Written as DNA, the CDR3 is TGTGCCAGCAGCCACTTTGGACTAGATCCCGGGGAGCTGTTTTTT. It is translated as CASSHFGLDPGELFF. The full variable domain, rest sourced from reference TRBV14 and TRBJ2-2, is EAGVTQFPSHSVIEKGQTVTLRCDPISGHDNLYWYRRVMGKEIKFLLHFVKESKQDESGMPNNRFLAERTGGTYSTLKVQPAELEDSGVYFCASSHFGLDPGELFFGEGSRLTVL.

V gene TRBV6-6 combines with J gene TRBJ2-1, with 9 bases that match TRBD2. The J segment lost 4 bases and the V segment lost 7 bases, leaving 5 bases of the junction unmatched. Germline loops: CDR1 MNHNY, CDR2 SVGAGI (reference sequence). The CDR3 consists of 14 residues. DNA for the CDR3: TGTGCCAGCAATTCTGCGGGGGGGTACAATGAGCAGTTCTTC. Amino acid sequence: CASNSAGGYNEQFF.

This clone was detected ten times or more. The chain uses TRBV2 and TRBJ1-5, with TRBD1 as a possible D gene (5 bases). Between the trimmed V and J ends, which lost 7 bases and 0 bases, there was a span of 13 bases. Germline V gives CDR1 SNHLY, CDR2 FYNNEI. The CDR3 contains 15 residues. Here the CDR3 DNA reads TGTGCCAGCATGGGCGGGGGTCATAGCAATCAGCCCCAGCATTTT. As protein: CASMGGGHSNQPQHF. Variable domain in full (rest from reference TRBV2 and TRBJ1-5): EPEVTQTPSHQVTQMGQEVILRCVPISNHLYFYWYRQILGQKVEFLVSFYNNEISEKSEIFDDQFSVERPDGSNFTLKIRSTKLEDSAMYFCASMGGGHSNQPQHFGDGTRLSIL.

The V and J genes are TRBV2 and TRBJ2-6, with no clear D. CDR1 is SNHLY, CDR2 FYNNEI, per germline. Trimming removed 6 bases from V and 0 bases from J, with 6 bases in between. The CDR3 has 14 amino acids. The CDR3 DNA is TGTGCCAGCAGACAGAGCTCTGGGGCCAACGTCCTGACTTTC. Translating it yields CASRQSSGANVLTF.

This sequence joins TRBV11-2 and TRBJ2-5; D gene ambiguous. V was trimmed by 1 base and J by 4 bases, leaving 4 bases between them. Germline loops: CDR1 SGHAT, CDR2 FQNNGV. This CDR3 has 12 amino acids. The CDR3 sequence: CASSLVTETQYF. CDR3 bases: TGTGCCAGCAGCTTAGTAACAGAGACCCAGTACTTC. Using reference TRBV11-2 and TRBJ2-5 for the parts outside the CDR3, the full variable domain is EAGVAQSPRYKIIEKRQSVAFWCNPISGHATLYWYQQILGQGPKLLIQFQNNGVVDDSQLPKDRFSAERLKGVDSTLKIQPAKLEDSAVYLCASSLVTETQYFGPGTRLLVL.

This chain connects TRBV2 to TRBJ2-5; 15 bases are a match to TRBD2. Trimming at V came to 6 bases and at J to 5 bases, leaving 10 bases not matched to a gene. This CDR3 is 17 amino acids long. The germline V gene has CDR1 SNHLY and CDR2 FYNNEI. The CDR3 region is CASSERTSGRARETQYF. The CDR3 bases are TGTGCCAGCAGCGAAAGGACTAGCGGGAGGGCAAGGGAGACCCAGTACTTC.

This clone was seen more than once but under ten times. The CDR3, as DNA: TGTGCCTGGAGTGTATTCGGGACAGGGTCAGGTCCACCCCTCCACTTT. Amino acids: CAWSVFGTGSGPPLHF. The rearrangement uses TRBV30 and TRBJ1-6; 9 bases are shared with TRBD1. Trimming removed 0 bases from V and 11 bases from J; junction bases left unmatched: 11. In germline, CDR1 is GTSNPN, CDR2 SVGIG (reference sequence). The CDR3 contains 16 residues. The full variable domain, completed using reference TRBV30 and TRBJ1-6, is SQTIHQWPATLVQPVGSPLSLECTVEGTSNPNLYWYRQAAGRGLQLLFYSVGIGQISSEVPQNLSASRPQDRQFILSSKKLLLSDSGFYLCAWSVFGTGSGPPLHFGNGTRLTVT.

The chain has TRBV27 and TRBJ2-3, with D perhaps TRBD1 (6 bases). CDR3 length equals 13 residues. V lost 6 bases and J lost 3, with 10 bases in between. The V gene's germline CDR1 is MNHEY and CDR2 SMNVEV (reference sequence). CDR3 in amino acids: CASSHTGTDTQYF. The CDR3 DNA sequence: TGTGCCAGCAGCCACACAGGGACAGATACGCAGTATTTT.

Concerning this clone itself: Other DNA sequences in this sample translate to the same CDR3. The rearrangement links TRBV28 to TRBJ2-5, with D possibly matching TRBD1 (6 bases). Trimming removed 5 bases from V and 4 bases from J, with 14 bases in between. Germline CDR1 is MDHEN and CDR2 is SYDVKM. The length of the CDR3 is 14 residues. For the CDR3, the DNA is TGTGCCAGCAGTCAGACCGGGACATCAGAGACCCAGTACTTC. Protein product: CASSQTGTSETQYF. The full variable domain, rest sourced from reference TRBV28 and TRBJ2-5, is DVKVTQSSRYLVKRTGEKVFLECVQDMDHENMFWYRQDPGLGLRLIYFSYDVKMKEKGDIPEGYSVSREKKERFSLILESASTNQTSMYLCASSQTGTSETQYFGPGTRLLVL.

V gene TRBV2 combines with J gene TRBJ2-5, with 8 bases matching TRBD2. The V and J ends lost 2 bases and 4 bases, in that order; junction bases with no gene match: 3. CDR1 and CDR2 from the germline V gene are SNHLY and FYNNEI. This CDR3 spans 14 amino acids. This CDR3 is CASSELLAGETQYF. The DNA of the CDR3 is TGTGCCAGCAGTGAACTCCTAGCGGGAGAGACCCAGTACTTC.

This sequence joins TRBV18 and TRBJ1-5, with 8 positions matching TRBD1. This CDR3 has 14 residues. The trim removed 4 bases at V and 4 bases at J, leaving 3 bases unmatched. CDR1 is KGHSH, CDR2 LQKENI, per germline. This CDR3 reads CASSQQGGNQPQHF. CDR3 sequence (DNA): TGTGCCAGCTCACAACAGGGGGGGAATCAGCCCCAGCATTTT.

This chain links TRBV6-5 with TRBJ2-3; 7 bases line up with TRBD1. The CDR3 runs 14 residues. The trim removed 6 bases at V and 3 bases at J, leaving 6 bases unmatched. Germline V gene data show CDR1 as MNHEY and CDR2 as SVGAGI. CDR3 residues: CASSRGGGTDTQYF. The CDR3 DNA reads as TGTGCCAGCAGCAGAGGGGGCGGTACAGATACGCAGTATTTT.

This clone was seen a few times. This chain uses TRBV6-5 with TRBJ2-2; TRBD2 is a possible D gene (6 bases). The V end was cut by 4 bases, the J end by 1 base, with 13 bases between. Germline-derived CDR1 and CDR2 are MNHEY and SVGAGI. This CDR3 comprises 16 residues. CDR3 residues: CASSWGLSLNTGELFF. The CDR3 nucleotides read TGTGCCAGCAGTTGGGGACTTTCCCTGAACACCGGGGAGCTGTTTTTT.

V gene TRBV27 combines with J gene TRBJ2-7; D is ambiguous. V lost 3 bases to trimming and J lost 1 base, with 10 bases between them. The CDR3 consists of 14 residues. Per germline, CDR1 MNHEY and CDR2 SMNVEV (reference sequence). The CDR3 nucleotides read TGTGCCAGCAGTTTTTCCGGGCTATCCTACGAGCAGTACTTC. Translated: CASSFSGLSYEQYF.

Only one count was recorded for this clone. The chain recombines TRBV6-4 with TRBJ2-1, with 8 bases fitting TRBD1. The V and J ends lost 5 bases and 8 bases, in that order; junction bases with no gene match: 8. The CDR3 spans 14 residues. The germline CDR1 and CDR2 sequences are MRHNA and SNTAGT. CDR3: CASSIGQGSDEQFF. CDR3 in DNA: TGTGCCAGCAGTATCGGACAGGGCAGCGATGAGCAGTTCTTC.

V and J are TRBV19 and TRBJ2-6, with a tentative D call TRBD1 (5 bases). The CDR3 is made up of 16 amino acids. Trimming stripped 2 bases from V and 1 base from J, with 9 bases between. CDR1 and CDR2 from the germline V gene are LNHDA and SQIVND (reference sequence). The DNA of the CDR3 is TGTGCCAGTAGTATATCAGGGATTTCTGGGGCCAACGTCCTGACTTTC. Translating gives CASSISGISGANVLTF.

The chain carries TRBV28 and TRBJ2-4; D is ambiguous. The CDR3 totals 14 residues. With 2 bases removed from V and 0 bases from J, the gap between germline ends came to 5 bases. Germline V gene sequence: CDR1 MDHEN, CDR2 SYDVKM. As DNA, the CDR3 is TGTGCCAGCAGTTTAGCGGTAGCCAAAAACATTCAGTACTTC. Protein: CASSLAVAKNIQYF.

This clone was counted only a few times. The junction shows a germline mismatch at one end, possibly a read error. The chain combines TRBV7-7 with TRBJ1-3, with D hard to call. Germline V gives CDR1 SSHAT, CDR2 FNYEAQ (reference sequence). The CDR3 extends over 13 amino acids. CDR3 bases: TGTGCTAGCAGCCCCCAGACTGGAAACACCATATATTTT. Its translation is CASSPQTGNTIYF.

This rearrangement joins TRBV10-3 to TRBJ2-2, with D possibly matching TRBD1 (5 bases). The V end was cut by 8 bases, the J end by 4 bases, with 8 bases between. Per germline, CDR1 ENHRY and CDR2 SYGVKD. This CDR3 region has 12 residues. CDR3 bases: TGTGCCATCCAGGGTATCACCGGGGAGCTGTTTTTT. Its protein product is CAIQGITGELFF.

This chain uses TRBV30 with TRBJ1-2; 7 nucleotides match TRBD1. CDR1 and CDR2 (germline): GTSNPN, SVGIG (reference sequence). The CDR3 covers 17 residues. J lost 3 bases, V lost 2 bases, and 15 bases had no gene match. CDR3 region: CAWSSTGLAPFYYGYTF. DNA of the CDR3: TGTGCCTGGAGTTCGACAGGGCTAGCGCCCTTCTACTATGGCTACACCTTC.